The 26 T cell receptor beta chains presented below share a single source sample, sequenced in a study of Graves' ophthalmopathy and Graves' hyperthyroidism. RNA served as the template for amplifying TCR beta CDR3 regions. First-round RT-PCR used HTBI primers; second-round multiplex PCR followed. From the multiplex PCR reads, TCRdb called clonotypes with MiXCR, one entry per CDR3 protein. This table has 20,000 to 25,000 distinct CDR3 sequences, almost 50% appearing once. The specimen was peripheral blood. The receptors were gathered from an adult woman with stable Graves' hyperthyroidism.

This clonotype is medium-sized within its sample. The genes are TRBV9 and TRBJ2-1, with D uncertain. CDR1 SGDLS and CDR2 YYNGEE come from the germline V gene. The V and J ends lost 1 base and 5 bases respectively, with 16 bases between them. There are 16 residues in the CDR3. The CDR3 here is CASSVLAESANNEQFF. CDR3 bases: TGTGCCAGCAGCGTATTAGCAGAATCCGCGAACAATGAGCAGTTCTTC.

About this clonotype itself: Germline and junction disagree at one end, which may indicate a read error. The chain couples TRBV6-5 to TRBJ2-7, with TRBD2 matching over 7 bases. Germline loops: CDR1 MNHEY, CDR2 SVGAGI. CDR3 length: 15 amino acids. The CDR3 region is CASSGSSGVSNEQYF. For the CDR3, the DNA is TGTGCCAGCAGCGGCTCTAGCGGAGTCTCCAACGAGCAGTACTTC.

CDR3 nucleotides: TGTGCCAGCAGCGTAGGAGGCACCTACGAGCAGTACTTC. This sequence encodes CASSVGGTYEQYF. The chain recombines TRBV9 with TRBJ2-7; D is unclear. V lost 0 bases and J 2 bases, leaving 6 bases between the germline ends. CDR1 and CDR2 (germline): SGDLS, YYNGEE. CDR3 length: 13 residues. Complete variable domain (other parts from reference TRBV9 and TRBJ2-7): DSGVTQTPKHLITATGQRVTLRCSPRSGDLSVYWYQQSLDQGLQFLIQYYNGEERAKGNILERFSAQQFPDLHSELNLSSLELGDSALYFCASSVGGTYEQYFGPGTRLTVT.

This clonotype was seen many times. The rearrangement links TRBV5-1 to TRBJ1-2, with 7 bases that match TRBD1. CDR1 SGHRS and CDR2 YFSETQ come from the germline V gene. The CDR3 runs to 13 residues. V lost 4 bases and J lost 6; bases outside the gene matches: 6. CDR3 protein: CASSKQGKDGYTF. The CDR3 nucleotides read TGCGCCAGCAGCAAACAGGGGAAGGATGGCTACACCTTC.

By share, this clonotype ranks as medium-sized. This chain uses TRBV7-2 with TRBJ2-1, with 11 bases identical to TRBD2. J lost 6 bases, V lost 1 base, and 5 bases had no gene match. Germline values: CDR1 SGHTA, CDR2 FQGNSA. The CDR3 sequence is 16 residues long. For the CDR3, the DNA is TGTGCCAGCAGCTTAGGGGGACTAGCGGCGGGCAATGAGCAGTTCTTC. It translates to CASSLGGLAAGNEQFF.

By share, this clonotype counts as medium-sized. This chain uses TRBV20-1 with TRBJ1-6; D gene ambiguous. CDR3 size: 14 residues. Looked up from germline, CDR1 is DFQATT and CDR2 is SNEGSKA (reference sequence). The V end was cut by 0 bases, the J end by 6 bases, with 9 bases between. Written as DNA, the CDR3 is TGCAGTGCTAGAGATAGCTTAGGTAATTCACCCCTCCACTTT. Its protein product is CSARDSLGNSPLHF.

The chain has TRBV9 and TRBJ1-1; TRBD1 might be the D (5 bases). The CDR3 has 14 residues. Trimming left V 3 bases short and J 3 bases short, with 12 bases between. Germline V lookup: CDR1 SGDLS, CDR2 YYNGEE. The CDR3 region is CASSEGPRYTEAFF. The CDR3 nucleotides are TGTGCCAGCAGCGAGGGACCTAGGTACACTGAAGCTTTCTTT.

This clonotype has ten or more counts. The J gene is TRBJ2-7, the V gene TRBV6-1, with 7 bases aligning to TRBD2. The CDR3 consists of 15 residues. V gave up 4 bases and J gave up 1 base; unmatched junction bases: 7. Germline V gene lookup returns CDR1 MNHNS and CDR2 SASEGT. CDR3: CASSVGRDGSYEQYF. For the CDR3, the DNA is TGTGCCAGCAGTGTTGGGAGGGACGGATCCTACGAGCAGTACTTC.

This clonotype was found many times. The chain uses TRBV20-1 and TRBJ2-5; 7 bases line up with TRBD2. V dropped 2 bases and J dropped 4; count of bases not matched to a gene: 7. The CDR3 contains 14 residues. CDR1 is DFQATT, CDR2 SNEGSKA, per germline (reference sequence). The CDR3 protein is CSARLAATAETQYF. The CDR3, as DNA: TGCAGTGCTAGACTAGCGGCCACCGCAGAGACCCAGTACTTC.

The V call is TRBV9, the J call TRBJ1-2, with D unclear. The CDR3 spans 12 residues. Germline CDR1 is SGDLS and CDR2 is YYNGEE. V was pared by 0 bases and J by 10 bases, with 10 bases between. The CDR3 nucleotides read TGTGCCAGCAGCGTAGACGGGAGGGTCTACACCTTC. Protein: CASSVDGRVYTF.

In its sample, this clonotype is medium-sized (0.01 to 0.1%). The rearrangement joins TRBV19 to TRBJ2-3; a possible D gene is TRBD2 (5 bases). V was clipped by 7 bases and J by 2 bases, with 16 bases between them. The CDR3 runs 15 residues. The V gene's germline CDR1 is LNHDA and CDR2 SQIVND (reference sequence). In nucleotides, the CDR3 is TGTGCCAGTAAGCCACTAGGCGTCCTCACAGATACGCAGTATTTT. It encodes CASKPLGVLTDTQYF.

The rearrangement uses TRBV7-2 and TRBJ1-5; D is possibly TRBD1 (6 bases). This CDR3 is 16 amino acids long. Trimming removed 1 base from V and 2 bases from J, with 12 bases in between. The germline V gene encodes CDR1 SGHTA and CDR2 FQGNSA. The CDR3 spells CASSLGGGLGNQPQHF. CDR3 in DNA: TGTGCCAGCAGCTTAGGTGGGGGCCTCGGCAATCAGCCCCAGCATTTT.

This clonotype appeared once. The V call is TRBV25-1, the J call TRBJ1-1; D uncertain. The CDR3 has 14 residues. In germline, CDR1 is MGHDK, CDR2 SYGVNS. Trimming took off 1 base at V and 5 bases at J, with 11 bases between the two ends. The CDR3 region is CASSELIGSTEAFF. Written as DNA, the CDR3 is TGTGCCAGCAGTGAATTGATAGGGAGTACTGAAGCTTTCTTT.

This clonotype was seen a few times. The chain employs TRBV7-9 and TRBJ1-2; unclear D gene. Trimming cost V 5 bases and J 2 bases, with 15 bases left between them. Germline values: CDR1 SEHNR, CDR2 FQNEAQ (reference sequence). The CDR3 is made up of 15 amino acids. The DNA of the CDR3 is TGTGCCAGCAGCCCGGGCAGGTTCCTAAACTATGGCTACACCTTC. Protein: CASSPGRFLNYGYTF.

J is TRBJ2-7 and V is TRBV29-1; the D is unclear. CDR3 size: 13 residues. Germline assignment: CDR1 SQVTM and CDR2 ANQGSEA. The V end lost 1 base, the J end lost 5 bases, and 12 bases lay between the germline ends. The CDR3 nucleotides read TGCAGCGTTGAAGGGACCTCTCTGGACGAGCAGTACTTC. It codes for CSVEGTSLDEQYF.

The chain's CDR3 is CSAAPGTSGDKEQFF. DNA for the CDR3: TGCAGTGCTGCCCCCGGGACTAGCGGTGATAAAGAGCAGTTCTTC. V gene TRBV20-1 combines with J gene TRBJ2-1; 11 nucleotides align to TRBD2. CDR1 and CDR2 (germline): DFQATT, SNEGSKA (reference sequence). J gave up 10 bases and V 5 bases, and 13 bases lay outside the gene matches. There are 15 residues in the CDR3.

V gene TRBV20-1 combines with J gene TRBJ1-2, with 7 nucleotides matching TRBD1. Trimming at V came to 6 bases and at J to 6 bases, leaving 10 bases not matched to a gene. The CDR3 has 13 residues. CDR1 DFQATT and CDR2 SNEGSKA come from the germline V gene (reference sequence). In nucleotides, the CDR3 is TGCAGTGCCACGACAGGGAAGGTTGATGGCTACACCTTC. This gives the protein CSATTGKVDGYTF.

CDR3 coding DNA: TGTGCCAGCAGCCTCCGCGGCGGGCAAGCTTTCTTT. It yields the protein CASSLRGGQAFF. The chain recombines TRBV11-1 with TRBJ1-1, with D uncertain. Trimming took off 5 bases at V and 9 bases at J, with 13 bases between the two ends. This CDR3 has 12 amino acids. CDR1 is SGHAT, CDR2 FQDESV, per germline (reference sequence).

This clonotype appeared a few times. At one boundary the junction diverges from the germline segment, which might be a read error. The chain recombines TRBV19 with TRBJ2-4; a weak D match, TRBD1 (6 bases). The CDR3 loop spans 8 amino acids. Germline lookup yields CDR1 LNHDA and CDR2 SQIVND (reference sequence). CDR3 bases: TGTGCCAGTATCCCTACAGGGTTC. This gives the protein CASIPTGF.

The V call is TRBV25-1, the J call TRBJ1-6; 8 positions agree with TRBD1. Germline V lookup: CDR1 MGHDK, CDR2 SYGVNS. V shed 6 bases and J 9 bases; nucleotides not matched to a gene: 7. CDR3 size: 14 residues. The CDR3 nucleotides are TGTGCCAGCAGAGACAGGCAGGGGGCTTCACCCCTCCACTTT. It translates to CASRDRQGASPLHF.

The table lists this clonotype with many counts. The chain has TRBV6-1 and TRBJ1-4; TRBD1 matches 10 bases. Unmatched junction bases numbered 3, after V lost 7 bases and J lost 4 bases. Germline loops: CDR1 MNHNS, CDR2 SASEGT. This CDR3 comprises 14 residues. The CDR3 reads CASTRDRGNEKLFF. The CDR3 DNA reads TGTGCCAGCACACGGGACAGGGGTAATGAAAAACTGTTTTTT.

V and J are TRBV7-9 and TRBJ1-5; no clear D gene. This CDR3 spans 12 amino acids. Germline V gives CDR1 SEHNR, CDR2 FQNEAQ (reference sequence). V lost 5 bases and J lost 6, with 8 bases in between. The CDR3 sequence: CASSALGQPQHF. CDR3 nucleotide sequence: TGTGCCAGCAGCGCGTTGGGTCAGCCCCAGCATTTT.

This chain joins TRBV10-3 and TRBJ2-5; no clear D. Per the germline V gene, CDR1 is ENHRY and CDR2 is SYGVKD. V lost 2 bases and J lost 4, with 2 bases in between. The CDR3 contains 11 residues. The CDR3 DNA reads TGTGCCATCAGTGAGGGAGAGACCCAGTACTTC. Translation gives CAISEGETQYF.

The rearrangement joins TRBV5-6 to TRBJ2-1; D is uncertain. The CDR3 contains 19 residues. Germline V gene sequence: CDR1 SGHDT, CDR2 YYEEEE. V shed 4 bases and J shed 5 bases, with 28 bases lying between them. The CDR3 nucleotides are TGTGCCAGCAGCCCGTCTGTATCGGCGTACCTCAGCCCCAACAATGAGCAGTTCTTC. This codes for CASSPSVSAYLSPNNEQFF.

The chain couples TRBV24-1 to TRBJ2-1, with D perhaps assigned TRBD1 or TRBD2 (5 bases each). V lost 7 bases, J lost 5 bases, and 17 bases lay in between. The CDR3 has 15 residues. Germline V lookup: CDR1 KGHDR, CDR2 SFDVKD. In nucleotides, the CDR3 is TGTGCCACCAGCCTGTCTGGGACGCTAAACAATGAGCAGTTCTTC. Its translation: CATSLSGTLNNEQFF.

The gene calls are TRBV27 and TRBJ1-2; 10 bases are shared with TRBD1. V lost 5 bases to trimming and J lost 12 bases; unmatched junction nucleotides: 15. The CDR3 extends over 15 amino acids. Germline V gene lookup returns CDR1 MNHEY and CDR2 SMNVEV (reference sequence). Written as DNA, the CDR3 is TGTGCCAGCAGTCCCGGGACAGGGGAGCTCGCTGGAAACACCTTC. Translation: CASSPGTGELAGNTF.